This entry lists 13 T cell receptor beta chains sequenced from one sample in a study of read filtering for tumor transcriptome and immune sequencing. This library used around 400 ng RNA and molecular barcoded adaptors spanning alpha/delta and beta/gamma chains. MiXCR was run by TCRdb on the reads, yielding one entry per CDR3 protein. Of around 40,000 distinct CDR3 sequences listed, 12% are singletons. The sequenced sample was a population of CD138-negative cells sorted from bone marrow. The receptors stem from a donor aged 40 or over with multiple myeloma.

As to this clonotype: A much larger clone differs from this one at a single base, so this may be a read error. V usage is TRBV3-1 and J usage is TRBJ2-2; 7 bases line up with TRBD2. The V segment lost 8 bases and the J segment 11 bases; nucleotides outside the gene matches: 5. Germline CDR1 is LGHDT and CDR2 is YNNKEL (reference sequence). This CDR3 has 11 amino acids. This chain's CDR3 is CASQEAGELFF. The CDR3, as DNA: TGTGCCAGCCAAGAAGCGGGAGAGCTGTTTTTT.

This clonotype has at least ten counts. The gene calls are TRBV27 and TRBJ2-1; D gene unclear. Germline V gene lookup returns CDR1 MNHEY and CDR2 SMNVEV (reference sequence). V shed 6 bases and J shed 1 base, with 4 bases lying between them. This CDR3 spans 12 amino acids. The CDR3 DNA sequence: TGTGCCAGCAGGGTTTCCTACAATGAGCAGTTCTTC. Residues: CASRVSYNEQFF.

This clonotype was found a few times. This sequence joins TRBV11-2 and TRBJ2-1, with a tentative D call TRBD2 (6 bases). The V and J ends lost 8 bases and 2 bases respectively, with 19 bases between them. This CDR3 comprises 16 residues. Germline CDR1 and CDR2: SGHAT and FQNNGV. CDR3 nucleotide sequence: TGTGCCAGCGGAATGTCGCGGGGCGGTACCTACAATGAGCAGTTCTTC. It encodes CASGMSRGGTYNEQFF.

This clonotype was picked up many times. V gene TRBV20-1 combines with J gene TRBJ2-1; D remains ambiguous. CDR1 and CDR2 from the germline V gene are DFQATT and SNEGSKA (reference sequence). This CDR3 comprises 15 residues. V was clipped by 5 bases and J by 6 bases, with 20 bases between them. In DNA form, the CDR3 reads TGCAGTGCTCCCGAGACCCACAGTGGGGTCAATGAGCAGTTCTTC. Translating gives CSAPETHSGVNEQFF.

This clonotype has at least ten counts. The J gene is TRBJ2-3, the V gene TRBV20-1; TRBD1 matches 7 bases. Germline CDR1 is DFQATT and CDR2 is SNEGSKA (reference sequence). With V trimmed by 7 bases and J by 1 base, 5 bases remained unmatched. The CDR3 runs 13 residues. The CDR3 here is CSVSDRGTDTQYF. CDR3 coding DNA: TGCAGTGTTTCTGACAGGGGCACAGATACGCAGTATTTT.

This clonotype was counted at least ten times. V usage is TRBV11-2 and J usage is TRBJ2-1; TRBD1 matches at 7 bases. This CDR3 region has 15 residues. With V trimmed by 2 bases and J by 9 bases, 10 bases remained unmatched. Germline CDR1 and CDR2: SGHAT and FQNNGV. The CDR3 coding sequence is TGTGCCAGCAGCTTACAAGGGGGCACGTCCATTGAGCAGTTCTTC. Its translation is CASSLQGGTSIEQFF.

This clonotype was observed at least ten times. J is TRBJ2-7 and V is TRBV20-1; D tentatively reads TRBD1 or TRBD2 (6 bases each). The CDR3 loop spans 16 amino acids. Germline CDR1 and CDR2: DFQATT and SNEGSKA (reference sequence). V lost 2 bases and J 2 bases, leaving 19 bases between the germline ends. The CDR3 is CSARLSGGGLPYEQYF. CDR3 DNA: TGCAGTGCTAGACTCAGTGGAGGGGGGCTCCCCTACGAGCAGTACTTC.

This clonotype appeared many times. The rearrangement joins TRBV3-2 to TRBJ1-2; whether TRBD1, the table's D call, matches the DNA was not checked. TRBV3-2 is noted as a pseudogene. This CDR3 is 15 amino acids long. CDR3 nucleotides: TGTGCCAGCAGCCAGCTGAACAGGCGGTCGGATGGCTACACCTTC. It is translated as CASSQLNRRSDGYTF.

This clonotype was seen many times. The chain uses TRBV2 and TRBJ2-7; the D is unclear. Germline V CDR1 and CDR2: SNHLY, FYNNEI. The germline V and J ends were trimmed by 4 bases and 5 bases, with 9 bases remaining between them. The CDR3 has 12 amino acids. The CDR3 loop is CASSGRSHEQYF. Here the CDR3 DNA reads TGTGCCAGCAGTGGTCGAAGCCACGAGCAGTACTTC.

This clonotype was seen at least ten times. The chain combines TRBV5-1 with TRBJ1-1; D remains unclear. V was shortened by 0 bases and J by 6 bases, with 12 bases between the two germline ends. Germline CDR1 reads SGHRS; CDR2 reads YFSETQ. The CDR3 contains 14 residues. This chain's CDR3 is CASSLDHAGSEAFF. The CDR3 nucleotides are TGCGCCAGCAGCTTGGATCATGCAGGATCTGAAGCTTTCTTT.

Remarks on this clonotype: A much larger clone sits a single nucleotide away, making a read error possible. This chain uses TRBV29-1 with TRBJ2-3; TRBD1 matches 7 bases. Trimming cost V 5 bases and J 8 bases; bases outside gene matches: 13. This CDR3 is built from 14 residues. Germline CDR1 reads SQVTM; CDR2 reads ANQGSEA. DNA of the CDR3: TGCAGCGTTACCCCCCCCGGACAGGAAGGTACGCAGTATTTT. Encoded protein: CSVTPPGQEGTQYF.

This clonotype has at least ten counts. The chain couples TRBV9 to TRBJ2-6; no reliable D call. This CDR3 comprises 14 residues. The V gene lost 0 bases and the J gene lost 2 bases, with 3 bases spanning the gap. Germline V gives CDR1 SGDLS, CDR2 YYNGEE. The CDR3 DNA follows: TGTGCCAGCAGCGTAGTTGCTGGGGCCAACGTCCTGACTTTC. Its translation: CASSVVAGANVLTF. Full variable domain (missing parts from reference TRBV9 and TRBJ2-6): DSGVTQTPKHLITATGQRVTLRCSPRSGDLSVYWYQQSLDQGLQFLIQYYNGEERAKGNILERFSAQQFPDLHSELNLSSLELGDSALYFCASSVVAGANVLTFGAGSRLTVL.

The rearrangement uses TRBV28 and TRBJ1-1, with 10 nucleotides matching TRBD1. Trimming removed 10 bases from V and 4 bases from J; junction bases left unmatched: 6. The CDR3 is made up of 13 amino acids. Germline CDR1 reads MDHEN; CDR2 reads SYDVKM. CDR3 sequence (DNA): TGTGCCACCTCCCGGGACAGGGGCACTGAAGCTTTCTTT. Protein: CATSRDRGTEAFF. Full variable domain (rest looked up from reference TRBV28 and TRBJ1-1): DVKVTQSSRYLVKRTGEKVFLECVQDMDHENMFWYRQDPGLGLRLIYFSYDVKMKEKGDIPEGYSVSREKKERFSLILESASTNQTSMYLCATSRDRGTEAFFGQGTRLTVV.